This TCR beta chain is drawn from a study of tumor-infiltrating lymphocytes in oesophageal squamous cell carcinoma (dated by TCRdb to about 2016). The library came from PCR. Data came from an Illumina HiSeq 2000. TCRdb handled the public reads itself, with Q25 trimming in fastp and clone calling in MiXCR, and kept productive beta chains. Identical CDR3 protein sequences are pooled into one entry, listed with their most common genes and DNA. Across this sample there are over 10,000 distinct CDR3 sequences, with 50% to 65% seen only once. The ten largest make up around a third of the sample. The table lists this clonotype with a few counts. Its specific antigen is unknown. One base away there is no much larger clone; base qualities are not given. The germline ends are 13 bases apart after V is trimmed by 1 base and J by 1 base. The CDR3 covers 16 residues, taking in both the cysteine and the phenylalanine. The kept DNA is CDR3 alone, 48 bases in frame from the first base. Sequences SGHTA (CDR1) and FQGTGA (CDR2) are obtained from the germline V gene.

Sequenced sample: esophageal tumor tissue. The receptor comes from a female donor with esophageal squamous cell carcinoma. The chain couples TRBV7-3 to TRBJ2-5; TRBD1 might be the D gene, on 6 matching bases. CDR3 protein: CASSLNAQGSQETQYF. In nucleotide form, the sequence is TGTGCCAGCAGCTTAAATGCCCAGGGGAGCCAAGAGACCCAGTACTTC.